This T cell receptor (beta chain) came from a study of shared clonotypes between healthy human individuals. About the research overall: Serving as donors were two women and a few men, whose ages spanned 18 to 49. Used for every donor were three CD4 naive, three CD4 memory, two CD8 naive and one CD8 memory plate.

Study findings and constraints: How much donors shared clonotypes was expected to be affected by sequencing depth.

Notes on this clone: Its matching antigen is unknown.

V gave up 3 bases and J gave up 5 bases; unmatched junction bases: 10. The CDR3 covers 16 residues. Germline V gene sequence: CDR1 SGHAT, CDR2 FQNNGV. Genomic DNA belonging to each subset was distributed in equal measure over several immunoSEQ plates. Generated by immunoSEQ multiplex PCR, the TCRdb table keeps only in-frame clones and is missing some. The sample has 2 million to 2.5 million clones; about 95% are singletons. The clonotype comes from a man aged 18 to 29 in good health. The specimen sequenced was naive CD4+ T cells sorted from blood. Documented subset: CD45RA+ positively selected. This chain joins TRBV11-2 and TRBJ2-3; 8 bases map to TRBD2. The chain's CDR3 is CASSLISGGGGDTQYF. In DNA, the CDR3 is TGTGCCAGCAGCTTGATCAGCGGGGGTGGTGGAGATACGCAGTATTTT.